This TCR beta chain came from a study of cytomegalovirus exposure and HLA in healthy donors. The study's findings and limits: Most sequenced TCRs were rare (though some public TCRs occurred in many donors).

Turning to this clone: Its antigen is unknown.

The table came from immunoSEQ multiplex PCR; TCRdb's copy has only in-frame clones and leaves some out. The sample lists almost 75,000 clones; around 81% were seen once. The CDR3 spans 14 residues. The V and J ends lost 8 bases and 6 bases, in that order; junction bases with no gene match: 9. Germline CDR1 and CDR2: SNHLY and FYNNEI. The specimen was PBMCs. The receptor comes from a man aged 25 to 40 in good health and CMV-seronegative. J is TRBJ2-3 and V is TRBV2; TRBD2 aligns across 9 bases. DNA for the CDR3: TGTGCCAGCGGCGGGGGGGTGGTGCAGGATACGCAGTATTTT. This sequence encodes CASGGGVVQDTQYF.